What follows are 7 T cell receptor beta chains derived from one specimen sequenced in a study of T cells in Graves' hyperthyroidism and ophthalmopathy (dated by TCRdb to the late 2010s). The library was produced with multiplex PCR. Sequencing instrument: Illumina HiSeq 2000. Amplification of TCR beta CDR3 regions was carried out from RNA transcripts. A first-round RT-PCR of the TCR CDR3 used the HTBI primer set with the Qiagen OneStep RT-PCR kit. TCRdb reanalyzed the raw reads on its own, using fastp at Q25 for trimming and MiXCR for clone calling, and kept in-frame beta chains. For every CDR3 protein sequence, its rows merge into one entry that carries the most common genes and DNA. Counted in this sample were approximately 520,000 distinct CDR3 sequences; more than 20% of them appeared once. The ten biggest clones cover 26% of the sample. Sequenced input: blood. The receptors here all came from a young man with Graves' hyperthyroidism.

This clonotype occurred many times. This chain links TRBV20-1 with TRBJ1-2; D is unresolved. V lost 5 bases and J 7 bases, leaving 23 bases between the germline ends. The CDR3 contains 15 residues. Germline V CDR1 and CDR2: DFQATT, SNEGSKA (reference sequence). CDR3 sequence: CSALEAGLVMGGYTF. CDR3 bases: TGCAGTGCTCTAGAGGCCGGGCTTGTAATGGGTGGCTACACCTTC.

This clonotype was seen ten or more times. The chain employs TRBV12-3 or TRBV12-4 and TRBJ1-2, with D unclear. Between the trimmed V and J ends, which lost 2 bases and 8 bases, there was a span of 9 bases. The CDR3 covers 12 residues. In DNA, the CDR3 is TGTGCCAGCAGTTTAACACCGTCAGGCTACACCTTC. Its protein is CASSLTPSGYTF.

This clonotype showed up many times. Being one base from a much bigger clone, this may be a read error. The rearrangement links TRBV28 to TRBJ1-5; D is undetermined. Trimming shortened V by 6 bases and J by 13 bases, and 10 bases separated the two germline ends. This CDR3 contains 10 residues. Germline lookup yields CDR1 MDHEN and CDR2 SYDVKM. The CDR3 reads CASSSIPQHF. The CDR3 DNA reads TGTGCCAGCAGCTCCATACCACAGCATTTT.

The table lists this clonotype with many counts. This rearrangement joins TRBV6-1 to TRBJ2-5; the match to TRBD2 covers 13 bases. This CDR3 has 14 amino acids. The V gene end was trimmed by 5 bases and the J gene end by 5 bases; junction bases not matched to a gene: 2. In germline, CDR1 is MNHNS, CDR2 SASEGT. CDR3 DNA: TGTGCCAGCAGTAGACTAGCGGGGGGTGAGACCCAGTACTTC. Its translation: CASSRLAGGETQYF.

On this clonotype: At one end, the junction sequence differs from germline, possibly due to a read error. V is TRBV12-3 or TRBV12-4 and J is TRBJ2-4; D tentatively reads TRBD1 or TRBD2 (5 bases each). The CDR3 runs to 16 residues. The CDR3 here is CASSLRQFLAKNIKYF. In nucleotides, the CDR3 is TGTGCCAGCAGTCTCAGACAGTTTCTAGCCAAAAACATTAAGTACTTC.

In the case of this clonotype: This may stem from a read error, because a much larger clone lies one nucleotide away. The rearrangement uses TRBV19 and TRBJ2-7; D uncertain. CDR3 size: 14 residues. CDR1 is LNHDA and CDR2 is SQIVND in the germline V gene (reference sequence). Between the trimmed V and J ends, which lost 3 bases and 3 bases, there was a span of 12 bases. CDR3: CASSILGRFYEQYF. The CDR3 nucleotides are TGTGCCAGTAGTATTCTGGGAAGATTCTACGAGCAGTACTTC.

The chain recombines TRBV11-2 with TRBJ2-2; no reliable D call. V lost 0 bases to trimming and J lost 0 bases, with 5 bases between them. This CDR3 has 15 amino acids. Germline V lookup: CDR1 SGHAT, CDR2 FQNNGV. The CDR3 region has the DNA TGTGCCAGCAGCTTAGACTACTCGAACACCGGGGAGCTGTTTTTT. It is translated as CASSLDYSNTGELFF.